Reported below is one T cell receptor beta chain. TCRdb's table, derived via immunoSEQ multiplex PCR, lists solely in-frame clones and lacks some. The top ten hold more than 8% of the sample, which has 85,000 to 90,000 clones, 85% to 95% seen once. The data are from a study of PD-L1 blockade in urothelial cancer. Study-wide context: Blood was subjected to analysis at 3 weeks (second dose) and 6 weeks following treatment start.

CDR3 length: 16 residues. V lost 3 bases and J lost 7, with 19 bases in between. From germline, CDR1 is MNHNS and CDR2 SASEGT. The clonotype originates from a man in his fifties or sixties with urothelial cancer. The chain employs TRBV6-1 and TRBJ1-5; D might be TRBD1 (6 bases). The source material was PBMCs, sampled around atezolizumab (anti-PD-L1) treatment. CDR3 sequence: CASSEGRGSGVQPQHF. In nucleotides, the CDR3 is TGTGCCAGCAGTGAGGGGAGGGGGAGTGGGGTGCAGCCCCAGCATTTT.